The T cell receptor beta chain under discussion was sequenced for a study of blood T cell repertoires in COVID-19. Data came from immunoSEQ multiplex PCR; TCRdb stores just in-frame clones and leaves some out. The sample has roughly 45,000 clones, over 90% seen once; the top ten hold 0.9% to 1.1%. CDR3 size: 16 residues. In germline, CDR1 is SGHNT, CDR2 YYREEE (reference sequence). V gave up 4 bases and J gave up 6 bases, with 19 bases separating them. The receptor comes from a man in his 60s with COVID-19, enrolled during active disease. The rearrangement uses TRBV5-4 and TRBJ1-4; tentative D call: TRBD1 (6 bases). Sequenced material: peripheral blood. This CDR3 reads CASSKNRDRYDEKLFF. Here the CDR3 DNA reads TGTGCCAGCAGCAAGAACAGGGATCGGTATGATGAAAAACTGTTTTTT. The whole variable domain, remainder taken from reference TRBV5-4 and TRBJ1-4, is ETGVTQSPTHLIKTRGQQVTLRCSSQSGHNTVSWYQQALGQGPQFIFQYYREEENGRGNFPPRFSGLQFPNYSSELNVNALELDDSALYLCASSKNRDRYDEKLFFGSGTQLSVL.